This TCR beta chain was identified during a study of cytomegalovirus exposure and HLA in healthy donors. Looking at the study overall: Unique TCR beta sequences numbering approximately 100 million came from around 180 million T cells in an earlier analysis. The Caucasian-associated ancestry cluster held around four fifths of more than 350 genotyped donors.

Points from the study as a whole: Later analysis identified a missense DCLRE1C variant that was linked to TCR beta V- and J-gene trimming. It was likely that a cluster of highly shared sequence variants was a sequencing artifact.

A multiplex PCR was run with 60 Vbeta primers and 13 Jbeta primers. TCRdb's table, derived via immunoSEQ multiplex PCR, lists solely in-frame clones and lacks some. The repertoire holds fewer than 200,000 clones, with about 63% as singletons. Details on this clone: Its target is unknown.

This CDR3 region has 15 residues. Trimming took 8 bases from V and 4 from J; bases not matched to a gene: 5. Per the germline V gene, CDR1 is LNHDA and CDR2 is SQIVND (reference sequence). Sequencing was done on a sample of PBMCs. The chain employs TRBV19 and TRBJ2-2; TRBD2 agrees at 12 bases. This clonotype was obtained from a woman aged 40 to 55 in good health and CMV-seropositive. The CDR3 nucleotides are TGTGCCAGTTCTACTAGCGGGGGGCCCACCGGGGAGCTGTTTTTT. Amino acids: CASSTSGGPTGELFF.